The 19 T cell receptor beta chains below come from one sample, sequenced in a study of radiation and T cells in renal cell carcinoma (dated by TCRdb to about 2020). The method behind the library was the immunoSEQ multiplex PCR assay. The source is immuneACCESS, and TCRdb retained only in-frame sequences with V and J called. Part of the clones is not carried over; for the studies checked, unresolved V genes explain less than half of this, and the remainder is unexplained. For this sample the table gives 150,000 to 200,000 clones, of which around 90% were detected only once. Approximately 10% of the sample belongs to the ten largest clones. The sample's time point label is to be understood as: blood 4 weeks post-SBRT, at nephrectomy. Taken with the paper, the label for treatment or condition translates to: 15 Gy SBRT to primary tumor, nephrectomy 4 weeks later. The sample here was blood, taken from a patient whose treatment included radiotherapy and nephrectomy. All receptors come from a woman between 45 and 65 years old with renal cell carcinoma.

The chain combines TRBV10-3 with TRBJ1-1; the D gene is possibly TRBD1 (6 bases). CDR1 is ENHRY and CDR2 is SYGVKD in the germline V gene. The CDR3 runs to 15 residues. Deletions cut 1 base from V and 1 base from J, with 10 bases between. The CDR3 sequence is CAISEWTDGNTEAFF. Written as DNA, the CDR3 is TGTGCCATCAGTGAGTGGACAGATGGGAACACTGAAGCTTTCTTT.

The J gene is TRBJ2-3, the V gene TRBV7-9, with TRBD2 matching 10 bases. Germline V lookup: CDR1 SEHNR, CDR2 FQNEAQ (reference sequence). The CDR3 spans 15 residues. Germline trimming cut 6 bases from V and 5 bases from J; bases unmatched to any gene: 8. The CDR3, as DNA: TGTGCCAGCAGTTTAAGCGGGGGGGCTATAGATACGCAGTATTTT. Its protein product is CASSLSGGAIDTQYF.

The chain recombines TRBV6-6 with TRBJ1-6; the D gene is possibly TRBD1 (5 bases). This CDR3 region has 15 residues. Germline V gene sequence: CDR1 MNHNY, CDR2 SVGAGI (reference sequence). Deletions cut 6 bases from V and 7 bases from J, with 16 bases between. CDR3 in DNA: TGTGCCAGCAGAACTCCTCAGGGAGGGAATTCACCCCTCCACTTT. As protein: CASRTPQGGNSPLHF.

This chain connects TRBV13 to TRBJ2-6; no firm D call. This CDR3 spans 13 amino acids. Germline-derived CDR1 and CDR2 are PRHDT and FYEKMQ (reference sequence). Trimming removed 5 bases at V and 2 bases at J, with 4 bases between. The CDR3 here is CASSTPGANVLTF. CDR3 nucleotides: TGTGCCAGCAGCACTCCTGGGGCCAACGTCCTGACTTTC.

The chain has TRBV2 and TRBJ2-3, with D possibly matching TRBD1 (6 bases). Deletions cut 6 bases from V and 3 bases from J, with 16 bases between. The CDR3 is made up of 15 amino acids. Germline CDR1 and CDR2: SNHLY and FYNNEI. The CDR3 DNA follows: TGTGCCAGCAGAGACGGACAGCCAGGGACAGATACGCAGTATTTT. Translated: CASRDGQPGTDTQYF.

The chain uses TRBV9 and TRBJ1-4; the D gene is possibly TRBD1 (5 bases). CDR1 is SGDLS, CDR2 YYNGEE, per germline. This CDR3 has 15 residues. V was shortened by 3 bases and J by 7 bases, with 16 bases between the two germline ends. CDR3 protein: CASSGRDGYTEKLFF. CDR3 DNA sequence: TGTGCCAGCAGCGGACGGGACGGTTACACTGAAAAACTGTTTTTT.

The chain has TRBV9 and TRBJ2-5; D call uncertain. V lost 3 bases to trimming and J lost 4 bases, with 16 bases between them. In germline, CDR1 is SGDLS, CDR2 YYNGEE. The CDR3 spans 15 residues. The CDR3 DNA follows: TGTGCCAGCAGCGCACGGGCCCTTGAAACAGAGACCCAGTACTTC. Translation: CASSARALETETQYF.

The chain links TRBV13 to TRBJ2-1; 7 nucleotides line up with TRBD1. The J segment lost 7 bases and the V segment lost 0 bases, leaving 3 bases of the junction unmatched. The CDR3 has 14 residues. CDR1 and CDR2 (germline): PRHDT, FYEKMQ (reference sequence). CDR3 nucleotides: TGTGCCAGCAGCTTAGGGGACAGGCGTAATGAGCAGTTCTTC. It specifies CASSLGDRRNEQFF.

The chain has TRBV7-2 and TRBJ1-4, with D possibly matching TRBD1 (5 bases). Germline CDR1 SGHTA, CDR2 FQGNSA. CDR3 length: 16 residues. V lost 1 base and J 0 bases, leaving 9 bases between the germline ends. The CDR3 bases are TGTGCCAGCAGCTTAGTGCAGGGTACAACTAATGAAAAACTGTTTTTT. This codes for CASSLVQGTTNEKLFF.

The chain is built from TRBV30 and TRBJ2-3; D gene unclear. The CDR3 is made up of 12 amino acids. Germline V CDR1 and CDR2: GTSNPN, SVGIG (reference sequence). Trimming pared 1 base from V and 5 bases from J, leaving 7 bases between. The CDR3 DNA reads TGTGCCTGGAGTGCGAATCGAGATACGCAGTATTTT. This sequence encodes CAWSANRDTQYF.

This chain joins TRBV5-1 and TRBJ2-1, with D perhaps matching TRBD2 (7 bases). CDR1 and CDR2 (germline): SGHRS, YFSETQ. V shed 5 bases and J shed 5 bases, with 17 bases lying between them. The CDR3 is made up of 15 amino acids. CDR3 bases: TGCGCCAGCAGACCGGGACGGGGGGACAACAATGAGCAGTTCTTC. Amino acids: CASRPGRGDNNEQFF.

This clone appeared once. In DNA, the CDR3 is TGTGCCAGTAGTGATCTAGCGGCGGGACAGGGGTCTGGCTACACCTTC. Translation gives CASSDLAAGQGSGYTF. The gene calls are TRBV19 and TRBJ1-2, with TRBD1 matching over 10 bases. Germline-derived CDR1 and CDR2 are LNHDA and SQIVND (reference sequence). This CDR3 comprises 16 residues. The junction had 13 bases not matched to a gene; V was cut back by 5 bases and J by 7 bases.

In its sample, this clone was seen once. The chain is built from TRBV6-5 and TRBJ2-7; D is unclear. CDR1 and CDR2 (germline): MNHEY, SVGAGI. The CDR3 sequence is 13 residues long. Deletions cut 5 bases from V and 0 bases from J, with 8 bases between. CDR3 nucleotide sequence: TGTGCCAGCAGTAACGGTATCTCCTACGAGCAGTACTTC. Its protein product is CASSNGISYEQYF.

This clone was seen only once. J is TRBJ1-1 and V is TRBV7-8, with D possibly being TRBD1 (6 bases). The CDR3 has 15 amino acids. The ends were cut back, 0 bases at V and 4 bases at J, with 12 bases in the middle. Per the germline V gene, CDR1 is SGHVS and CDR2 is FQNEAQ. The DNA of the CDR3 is TGTGCCAGCAGCTTAGCGTGGGGAGGGGGCACTGAAGCTTTCTTT. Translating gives CASSLAWGGGTEAFF.

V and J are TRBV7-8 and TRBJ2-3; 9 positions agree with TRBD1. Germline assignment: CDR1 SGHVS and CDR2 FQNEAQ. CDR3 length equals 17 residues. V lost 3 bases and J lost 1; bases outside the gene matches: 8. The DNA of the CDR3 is TGTGCCAGCAGCTTCGCACAGGGGGCTGGGGGCACAGATACGCAGTATTTT. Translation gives CASSFAQGAGGTDTQYF.

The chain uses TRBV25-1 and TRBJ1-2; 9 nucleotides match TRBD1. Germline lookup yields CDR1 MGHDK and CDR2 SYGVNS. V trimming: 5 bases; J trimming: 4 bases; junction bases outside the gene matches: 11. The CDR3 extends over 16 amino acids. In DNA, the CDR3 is TGTGCCAGCAGTAGTCCCGGGACAGGGTTGGGCTATGGCTACACCTTC. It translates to CASSSPGTGLGYGYTF.

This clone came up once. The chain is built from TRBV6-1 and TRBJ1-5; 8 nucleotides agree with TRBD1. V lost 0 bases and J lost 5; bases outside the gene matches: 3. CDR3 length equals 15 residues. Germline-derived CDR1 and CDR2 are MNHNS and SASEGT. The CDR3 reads CASSEATGGHQPQHF. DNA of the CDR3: TGTGCCAGCAGTGAAGCTACAGGGGGGCATCAGCCCCAGCATTTT.

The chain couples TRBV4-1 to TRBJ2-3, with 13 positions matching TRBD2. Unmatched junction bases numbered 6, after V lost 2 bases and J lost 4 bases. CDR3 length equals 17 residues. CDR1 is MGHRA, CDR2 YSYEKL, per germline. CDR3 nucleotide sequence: TGCGCCAGCAGCCAACGGACTAGCGGGGGAGTAGCAGATACGCAGTATTTT. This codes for CASSQRTSGGVADTQYF.

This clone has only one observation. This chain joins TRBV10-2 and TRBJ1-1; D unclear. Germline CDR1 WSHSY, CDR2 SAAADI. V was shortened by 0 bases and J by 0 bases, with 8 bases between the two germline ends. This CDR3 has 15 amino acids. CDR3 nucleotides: TGCGCCAGCAGTGAGTCGAACCTTATGAACACTGAAGCTTTCTTT. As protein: CASSESNLMNTEAFF.